The sequence of this T cell receptor (beta chain) was determined in a study of blood T cell repertoires in COVID-19. In the study overall: Spain, Italy and the United States supplied samples that represented acute and convalescent COVID-19. T cells, B-cell-depleted T cells, or PBMCs provided the cDNA or gDNA that served as material.

CDR3 length: 17 residues. Germline V lookup: CDR1 SGHTA, CDR2 FQGNSA. Trimming shortened V by 1 base and J by 7 bases, and 19 bases separated the two germline ends. In the authors' methods: Scientists estimated how many nucleated cells there were by amplifying reference gene primers. TCRdb keeps only in-frame clones here, not all; method: immunoSEQ multiplex PCR. V and J calls and clone size follow that table, whereas D and trimming were derived from the DNA. The sample lists about 520,000 clones; 80% to 90% were seen once. The V gene is TRBV7-2, the J gene TRBJ1-4; TRBD1 might be the D (5 bases). Sequencing input: peripheral blood. This receptor was obtained from a human donor in a cohort sampled during active COVID-19. The CDR3 reads CASSLGFSGLSSEKLFF. The CDR3 nucleotides read TGTGCCAGCAGCTTAGGGTTTTCAGGGCTAAGTAGTGAAAAACTGTTTTTT.